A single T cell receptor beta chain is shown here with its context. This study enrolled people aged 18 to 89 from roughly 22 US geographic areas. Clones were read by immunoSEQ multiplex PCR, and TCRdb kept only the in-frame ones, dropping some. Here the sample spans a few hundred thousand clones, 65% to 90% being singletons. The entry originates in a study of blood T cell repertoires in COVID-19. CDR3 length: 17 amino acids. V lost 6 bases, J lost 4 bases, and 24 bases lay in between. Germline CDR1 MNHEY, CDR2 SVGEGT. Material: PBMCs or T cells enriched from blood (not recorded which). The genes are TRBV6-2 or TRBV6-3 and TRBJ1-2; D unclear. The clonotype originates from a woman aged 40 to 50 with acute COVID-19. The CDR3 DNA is TGTGCCAGCAGCTATCCTCCCGAGAGGCGGAGGACCTATGGCTACACCTTC. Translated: CASSYPPERRRTYGYTF.